One and the same sample provided the 23 T cell receptor beta chains below, sequenced in a study of hypomethylating agent response in myelodysplastic syndrome. Using immunoSEQ multiplex PCR, the repertoire was profiled, and TCRdb retains in-frame clones only, with some absent. In the table there are some 9,600 clones, 83% of which are singletons. The sequencing used bone marrow, collected before or after starting hypomethylating agent treatment for myelodysplastic syndrome (not recorded which). These receptors were obtained from a human donor with myelodysplastic syndrome.

The rearrangement links TRBV5-6 to TRBJ2-7, with 11 bases fitting TRBD2. This CDR3 has 14 residues. Trimming took 4 bases from V and 2 from J; bases not matched to a gene: 2. In germline, CDR1 is SGHDT, CDR2 YYEEEE. CDR3 amino acids: CASSRGLAAYEQYF. The CDR3 nucleotides are TGTGCCAGCAGCAGGGGACTAGCGGCCTACGAGCAGTACTTC.

This clone was seen a handful of times. This sequence joins TRBV19 and TRBJ1-6; 9 nucleotides align to TRBD1. Germline V gene lookup returns CDR1 LNHDA and CDR2 SQIVND (reference sequence). With 5 bases clipped from V and 10 bases from J, the junction kept 12 bases outside the gene matches. The CDR3 totals 16 residues. The CDR3 region has the DNA TGTGCCAGTAGTCCCCCGGGACAGGGACGTGGATCACCCCTCCACTTT. Its translation: CASSPPGQGRGSPLHF. The full variable domain, with the rest looked up from reference TRBV19 and TRBJ1-6, is DGGITQSPKYLFRKEGQNVTLSCEQNLNHDAMYWYRQDPGQGLRLIYYSQIVNDFQKGDIAEGYSVSREKKESFPLTVTSAQKNPTAFYLCASSPPGQGRGSPLHFGNGTRLTVT.

This CDR3 is CASSQVYEQFF. The CDR3 nucleotides read TGCGCCAGCAGCCAAGTCTATGAGCAGTTCTTC. The chain employs TRBV4-1 and TRBJ2-1; D is ambiguous. The V end was cut by 1 base, the J end by 8 bases, with 3 bases between. Germline V gene data show CDR1 as MGHRA and CDR2 as YSYEKL. The CDR3 has 11 amino acids.

This chain links TRBV6-1 with TRBJ2-3; no clear D. Germline V gene data show CDR1 as MNHNS and CDR2 as SASEGT. This CDR3 spans 15 amino acids. V lost 1 base to trimming and J lost 2 bases, with 10 bases between them. CDR3: CASSEDSVATDTQYF. CDR3 nucleotide sequence: TGTGCCAGCAGTGAAGACTCTGTCGCCACAGATACGCAGTATTTT.

This clone was seen a handful of times. V gene TRBV13 combines with J gene TRBJ2-5; 8 nucleotides match TRBD2. The CDR3 length is 15 residues. Trimming at V came to 8 bases and at J to 5 bases, leaving 13 bases not matched to a gene. Germline CDR1 PRHDT, CDR2 FYEKMQ (reference sequence). The CDR3 is CASGVTPGGVETQYF. CDR3 bases: TGTGCCAGCGGTGTCACTCCGGGGGGGGTTGAGACCCAGTACTTC.

V is TRBV27 and J is TRBJ2-7; D is possibly TRBD1 (6 bases). The CDR3 runs 12 residues. Germline V gives CDR1 MNHEY, CDR2 SMNVEV (reference sequence). V gave up 6 bases and J gave up 9 bases, with 15 bases separating them. DNA for the CDR3: TGTGCCAGCAGCCAGGGGTCCCGCGGGCAGTACTTC. Residues: CASSQGSRGQYF.

The CDR3 region is CASSIRGSPLHF. CDR3 coding DNA: TGTGCCAGTAGTATCAGGGGTTCACCCCTCCACTTT. The gene calls are TRBV19 and TRBJ1-6; possibly TRBD1 for D (6 bases). The germline CDR1 and CDR2 sequences are LNHDA and SQIVND (reference sequence). The CDR3 has 12 amino acids. Trimming shortened V by 3 bases and J by 9 bases, and 6 bases separated the two germline ends.

This clone was seen just once. The chain carries TRBV9 and TRBJ2-5; 10 positions match TRBD2. V was clipped by 2 bases and J by 5 bases; unmatched bases: 9. Germline V gene data show CDR1 as SGDLS and CDR2 as YYNGEE. There are 16 residues in the CDR3. The CDR3 loop is CASSVASGSLGETQYF. As DNA, the CDR3 is TGTGCCAGCAGCGTGGCTAGCGGGAGTTTGGGGGAGACCCAGTACTTC.

This clone came up a few times. The genes are TRBV13 and TRBJ2-3; 8 nucleotides align to TRBD1. The CDR3 runs 17 residues. V lost 4 bases and J lost 5; bases outside the gene matches: 14. Germline values: CDR1 PRHDT, CDR2 FYEKMQ (reference sequence). The CDR3 sequence: CASSSPHSPTGGDTQYF. CDR3 nucleotides: TGTGCCAGCAGCTCCCCTCATTCTCCCACAGGGGGAGATACGCAGTATTTT.

The rearrangement links TRBV27 to TRBJ1-1; unclear D gene. The CDR3 totals 14 residues. V was clipped by 8 bases and J by 6 bases, with 19 bases between them. CDR1 is MNHEY and CDR2 is SMNVEV in the germline V gene (reference sequence). The CDR3 is CASLPLQFPPEAFF. In nucleotides, the CDR3 is TGTGCCAGCCTCCCCCTTCAATTTCCCCCTGAAGCTTTCTTT.

This clone was seen just once. The J gene is TRBJ2-5, the V gene TRBV5-1; D could derive from TRBD1 or TRBD2 (7 bases each). V was pared by 0 bases and J by 5 bases, with 14 bases between. The CDR3 spans 15 residues. Germline V gene sequence: CDR1 SGHRS, CDR2 YFSETQ. The CDR3 DNA sequence: TGCGCCAGCAGCTTGGCAGGGGGGGGAGCGGAGACCCAGTACTTC. It yields the protein CASSLAGGGAETQYF.

This clone has a handful of counts. The J gene is TRBJ1-2, the V gene TRBV19, with 9 bases lining up with TRBD1. From germline, CDR1 is LNHDA and CDR2 SQIVND (reference sequence). There are 17 residues in the CDR3. J lost 4 bases, V lost 5 bases, and 14 bases had no gene match. The CDR3 here is CASSARDREFSRYGYTF. The CDR3 DNA reads as TGTGCCAGTAGTGCACGGGACAGGGAATTTTCTCGCTATGGCTACACCTTC.

The chain recombines TRBV10-3 with TRBJ1-2; no firm D call. The CDR3 is 15 residues long. The V gene lost 7 bases and the J gene lost 5 bases, with 20 bases spanning the gap. The germline V gene has CDR1 ENHRY and CDR2 SYGVKD. The CDR3 reads CAITPVGEPGYGYTF. The CDR3, as DNA: TGTGCCATCACCCCGGTTGGGGAGCCGGGGTATGGCTACACCTTC.

The genes are TRBV7-6 and TRBJ1-2; tentative D call: TRBD1 (5 bases). Germline CDR1 SGHVS, CDR2 FNYEAQ. The V end was cut by 1 base, the J end by 8 bases, with 11 bases between. This CDR3 comprises 13 residues. The CDR3 DNA reads TGTGCCAGCAGCTTAGAAGGGGCTGGGGGCTACACCTTC. Its protein is CASSLEGAGGYTF. The whole variable domain, filled in from reference TRBV7-6 and TRBJ1-2, reads GAGVSQSPRYKVTKRGQDVALRCDPISGHVSLYWYRQALGQGPEFLTYFNYEAQQDKSGLPNDRFSAERPEGSISTLTIQRTEQRDSAMYRCASSLEGAGGYTFGSGTRLTVV.

This chain joins TRBV15 and TRBJ2-7; 10 positions match TRBD2. Germline V gene lookup returns CDR1 LNHNV and CDR2 YYDKDF (reference sequence). The CDR3 consists of 14 residues. Germline trimming cut 3 bases from V and 6 bases from J; bases unmatched to any gene: 5. Here the CDR3 reads CATSRLAGGSEQYF. The CDR3 DNA follows: TGTGCCACCAGCAGGTTAGCGGGAGGATCCGAGCAGTACTTC. Supplemented by reference TRBV15 and TRBJ2-7, the full variable domain reads DAMVIQNPRYQVTQFGKPVTLSCSQTLNHNVMYWYQQKSSQAPKLLFHYYDKDFNNEADTPDNFQSRRPNTSFCFLDIRSPGLGDTAMYLCATSRLAGGSEQYFGPGTRLTVT.

This clone was detected once. The CDR3, as DNA: TGTGCCAGCAGCTCGGACAGAGACGGAAACACCATATATTTT. Translated: CASSSDRDGNTIYF. The chain uses TRBV7-8 and TRBJ1-3; the D gene is possibly TRBD1 (6 bases). This CDR3 comprises 14 residues. Germline assignment: CDR1 SGHVS and CDR2 FQNEAQ. Between the trimmed V and J ends, which lost 4 bases and 4 bases, there was a span of 11 bases.

The rearrangement links TRBV9 to TRBJ2-1, with no clear D. The CDR3 length is 13 residues. Germline V gene sequence: CDR1 SGDLS, CDR2 YYNGEE. Trimming pared 0 bases from V and 6 bases from J, leaving 7 bases between. This chain's CDR3 is CASSVGPLNEQFF. The CDR3, as DNA: TGTGCCAGCAGCGTAGGTCCCCTCAATGAGCAGTTCTTC.

J is TRBJ2-7 and V is TRBV29-1; 9 nucleotides line up with TRBD1. V shed 7 bases, J shed 5 bases, and the junction held 9 bases outside the gene matches. CDR3 length equals 13 residues. Germline values: CDR1 SQVTM, CDR2 ANQGSEA. CDR3 bases: TGCAGCGGCTTCGACAGGGGGGCCAACGAGCAGTACTTC. This codes for CSGFDRGANEQYF.

This clone was seen only a few times. The rearrangement uses TRBV10-1 and TRBJ1-1; the D is unclear. The CDR3 covers 14 residues. V was pared by 4 bases and J by 5 bases, with 14 bases between. CDR1 is WNHNN and CDR2 is SYGVQD in the germline V gene (reference sequence). CDR3 loop: CASSARLAGTEAFF. The CDR3, as DNA: TGCGCCAGCAGTGCGCGCTTGGCGGGGACTGAAGCTTTCTTT.

The chain is built from TRBV19 and TRBJ2-2; possible D gene TRBD2, 5 bases. Trimming pared 7 bases from V and 5 bases from J, leaving 14 bases between. From germline, CDR1 is LNHDA and CDR2 SQIVND (reference sequence). The CDR3 contains 14 residues. The CDR3 coding sequence is TGTGCCAGTAACGAGGGCCGAGGGACCGGGGAGCTGTTTTTT. Translated, it gives CASNEGRGTGELFF. Filled out from reference TRBV19 and TRBJ2-2, the complete variable domain reads DGGITQSPKYLFRKEGQNVTLSCEQNLNHDAMYWYRQDPGQGLRLIYYSQIVNDFQKGDIAEGYSVSREKKESFPLTVTSAQKNPTAFYLCASNEGRGTGELFFGEGSRLTVL.

Written as DNA, the CDR3 is TGCGCCAGCAGCGGCGGACAGGGACACACCGGGGAGCTGTTTTTT. This translates into CASSGGQGHTGELFF. The rearrangement joins TRBV5-1 to TRBJ2-2, with 8 bases lining up with TRBD1. Germline lookup yields CDR1 SGHRS and CDR2 YFSETQ. The CDR3 length is 15 residues. Unmatched junction bases numbered 5, after V lost 4 bases and J lost 3 bases.

The genes are TRBV27 and TRBJ2-1, with 13 bases lining up with TRBD2. From germline, CDR1 is MNHEY and CDR2 SMNVEV (reference sequence). This CDR3 spans 19 amino acids. Germline trimming cut 6 bases from V and 2 bases from J; bases unmatched to any gene: 13. CDR3 in DNA: TGTGCCAGCAGCCTATACGGACTAGCGGGAGAGACCCCCTACAATGAGCAGTTCTTC. This translates into CASSLYGLAGETPYNEQFF.

This chain connects TRBV10-2 to TRBJ2-1; 7 bases are a match to TRBD2. The CDR3 covers 15 residues. After removal of 7 bases from V and 0 bases from J, the junction contained 6 bases not matched to a gene. From germline, CDR1 is WSHSY and CDR2 SAAADI. The CDR3 sequence: CASKEGGSSYNEQFF. In nucleotides, the CDR3 is TGCGCCAGCAAAGAGGGCGGGAGCTCCTACAATGAGCAGTTCTTC.